This T cell receptor (beta chain) was recovered during a study of patients and donors after allogeneic stem cell transplantation. CDR3 length: 17 residues. Germline CDR1 MNHEY, CDR2 SVGEGT. V lost 4 bases, J lost 4 bases, and 20 bases lay in between. From the RT-PCR reads, TCRdb called clonotypes with MiXCR, one entry per CDR3 protein. Of about 150,000 distinct CDR3 sequences in the sample, more than 20% are singletons; the top ten hold roughly 26%. The V call is TRBV6-2 or TRBV6-3, the J call TRBJ2-1; D is uncertain. The source material was blood, either unsorted or a sorted T cell fraction (not recorded which). This clonotype was obtained from a human donor who was either an allogeneic HSCT recipient or a stem cell or donor lymphocyte infusion donor (not recorded which). It is not recorded whose cells these are; they may come from a transplant donor. For the CDR3, the DNA is TGTGCCAGCAGTTTTTTGAACCCTCCTTACCTTTACAATGAGCAGTTCTTC. Residues: CASSFLNPPYLYNEQFF.